The 14 T cell receptor beta chains below come from one sample, sequenced in a study of human T cells and chemical hapten exposure. Time point meaning: patch test 3, about 24 weeks after DPC sensitization. As for treatment: therapeutic diphenylcyclopropenone sensitization with weekly scalp DPC. TCRdb re-called the RACE reads with MiXCR, one entry per CDR3 protein. Counted here are approximately 97,000 distinct CDR3 sequences, 25% to 30% occurring once; the ten biggest clones make up about 9.4%. This specimen was whole blood, taken in connection with sensitization to the hapten diphenylcyclopropenone (DPC). These receptors were collected from a man in his forties with alopecia areata. Some clones in this sample may be carry-over from other donors' samples.

This clonotype was counted a few times. The genes are TRBV11-3 and TRBJ2-2, with D possibly matching TRBD2 (5 bases). The CDR3 spans 14 residues. Trimming removed 3 bases from V and 1 base from J, with 6 bases in between. Germline V gives CDR1 SGHNT, CDR2 YENEEA. The CDR3 region has the DNA TGTGCCAGCAGCTTTGCGGGGAACACCGGGGAGCTGTTTTTT. Residues: CASSFAGNTGELFF.

The chain has TRBV3-1 and TRBJ2-6; 8 bases line up with TRBD1. Germline CDR1 reads LGHDT; CDR2 reads YNNKEL (reference sequence). The trim removed 4 bases at V and 4 bases at J, leaving 12 bases unmatched. This CDR3 is built from 18 residues. This CDR3 reads CASSPWGRGRSGANVLTF. As DNA, the CDR3 is TGTGCCAGCAGCCCGTGGGGCAGGGGGCGTTCCGGGGCCAACGTCCTGACTTTC.

Ten or more counts support this clonotype. CDR3 sequence: CASSLAGGQYGYTF. In nucleotides, the CDR3 is TGTGCCAGCAGCTTAGCAGGCGGACAGTATGGCTACACCTTC. This rearrangement joins TRBV7-9 to TRBJ1-2; D might be TRBD1 (6 bases). From germline, CDR1 is SEHNR and CDR2 FQNEAQ (reference sequence). Trimming removed 0 bases at V and 5 bases at J, with 10 bases between. CDR3 length: 14 residues.

V and J are TRBV2 and TRBJ1-1, with D unclear. Germline V gene data show CDR1 as SNHLY and CDR2 as FYNNEI. V was clipped by 6 bases and J by 5 bases, with 19 bases between them. This CDR3 is 15 amino acids long. The CDR3 DNA follows: TGTGCCAGCAGCCTGCTACCTGGTCGGGAGACTGAAGCTTTCTTT. Protein sequence: CASSLLPGRETEAFF.

In its sample, this clonotype was seen a few times. The chain couples TRBV20-1 to TRBJ2-3; 10 nucleotides align to TRBD2. V shed 6 bases and J 3 bases; nucleotides not matched to a gene: 12. In germline, CDR1 is DFQATT, CDR2 SNEGSKA (reference sequence). The CDR3 has 16 amino acids. The CDR3 DNA is TGCAGTGCCCTTGCTCCTCTAGCGGGAGAAACAGATACGCAGTATTTT. It is translated as CSALAPLAGETDTQYF.

In this sample, this clonotype turned up a few times. The chain recombines TRBV28 with TRBJ1-5; D unclear. Germline loops: CDR1 MDHEN, CDR2 SYDVKM. This CDR3 region has 13 residues. V was cut by 6 bases and J by 5 bases, with 11 bases left in between. The CDR3 spells CASSRGKDQPQHF. As DNA, the CDR3 is TGTGCCAGCAGCCGGGGAAAGGATCAGCCCCAGCATTTT.

There are a few counts of this clonotype. The V and J genes are TRBV20-1 and TRBJ1-5, with TRBD1 matching 7 bases. In germline, CDR1 is DFQATT, CDR2 SNEGSKA (reference sequence). J lost 6 bases, V lost 6 bases, and 8 bases had no gene match. The CDR3 sequence is 13 residues long. The CDR3 DNA reads TGCAGTGCAACAGGGGAGAGAATTCAGCCCCAGCATTTT. Its translation: CSATGERIQPQHF.

This clonotype was seen a handful of times. This chain uses TRBV12-3 or TRBV12-4 with TRBJ2-7; 8 bases match TRBD2. The V and J ends lost 6 bases and 4 bases, in that order; junction bases with no gene match: 11. The length of the CDR3 is 15 residues. CDR3 DNA sequence: TGTGCCAGCAGGGCCGGGGATAGCGGGATATACGAGCAGTACTTC. Encoded protein: CASRAGDSGIYEQYF.

The genes are TRBV5-1 and TRBJ1-4, with TRBD1 identical over 9 bases. There are 15 residues in the CDR3. Germline V gives CDR1 SGHRS, CDR2 YFSETQ. With V trimmed by 3 bases and J by 7 bases, 7 bases remained unmatched. The CDR3, as DNA: TGCGCCAGCAGCTACACAGGGGGCCGGGGTGAAAAACTGTTTTTT. Its translation is CASSYTGGRGEKLFF.

In its sample, this clonotype was seen a few times. The chain is built from TRBV12-3 or TRBV12-4 and TRBJ2-4; 8 nucleotides align to TRBD1. With 3 bases clipped from V and 0 bases from J, the junction kept 13 bases outside the gene matches. The length of the CDR3 is 19 residues. This CDR3 is CASSLLARGLVVAKNIQYF. The CDR3 DNA is TGTGCCAGCAGTTTGCTGGCCAGGGGGCTCGTCGTAGCCAAAAACATTCAGTACTTC.

V usage is TRBV7-6 and J usage is TRBJ2-7, with 9 bases that match TRBD1. Germline V lookup: CDR1 SGHVS, CDR2 FNYEAQ. CDR3 length: 15 amino acids. V dropped 1 base and J dropped 5; count of bases not matched to a gene: 6. CDR3 protein: CASSLGGTGSHEQYF. In DNA form, the CDR3 reads TGTGCCAGCAGCTTAGGAGGGACAGGGAGCCACGAGCAGTACTTC.

This clonotype has only a few counts. The chain has TRBV6-6 and TRBJ2-7; no clear D. Trimming removed 2 bases at V and 5 bases at J, with 13 bases between. The CDR3 runs to 14 residues. From germline, CDR1 is MNHNY and CDR2 SVGAGI (reference sequence). This CDR3 reads CASSYNPPSHEQYF. Here the CDR3 DNA reads TGTGCCAGCAGTTACAACCCACCATCCCACGAGCAGTACTTC.

This clonotype was seen only a few times. This chain connects TRBV6-6 to TRBJ2-3, with 13 bases lining up with TRBD2. Germline values: CDR1 MNHNY, CDR2 SVGAGI (reference sequence). The CDR3 consists of 16 residues. With 4 bases clipped from V and 3 bases from J, the junction kept 4 bases outside the gene matches. In DNA, the CDR3 is TGTGCCAGCAGTTTTGGACTAGCGGGAGTAACAGATACGCAGTATTTT. Protein product: CASSFGLAGVTDTQYF.

This clonotype was observed a few times. The chain employs TRBV5-1 and TRBJ1-1; maybe TRBD1 (5 bases). Trimming stripped 0 bases from V and 2 bases from J, with 8 bases between. The CDR3 extends over 14 amino acids. The germline V gene has CDR1 SGHRS and CDR2 YFSETQ. In DNA, the CDR3 is TGCGCCAGCAGCTTGGAACAGGCCAACACTGAAGCTTTCTTT. This translates into CASSLEQANTEAFF.